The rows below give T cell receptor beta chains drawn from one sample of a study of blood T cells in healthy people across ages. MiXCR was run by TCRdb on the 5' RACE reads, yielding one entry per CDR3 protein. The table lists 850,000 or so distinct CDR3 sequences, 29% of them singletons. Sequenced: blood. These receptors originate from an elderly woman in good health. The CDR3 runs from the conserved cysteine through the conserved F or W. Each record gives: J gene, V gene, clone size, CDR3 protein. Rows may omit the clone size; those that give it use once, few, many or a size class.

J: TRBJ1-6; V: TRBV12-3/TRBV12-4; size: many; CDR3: CASSSPPEPLHF
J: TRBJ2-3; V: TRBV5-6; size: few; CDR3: CASSLKGYYTDTQYF
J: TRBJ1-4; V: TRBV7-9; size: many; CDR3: CASSPDNEKLFF
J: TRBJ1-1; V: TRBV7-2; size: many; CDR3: CASSLLVNTEAFF
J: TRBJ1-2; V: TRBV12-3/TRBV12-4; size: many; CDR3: CASSPLSGQGIVGYTF
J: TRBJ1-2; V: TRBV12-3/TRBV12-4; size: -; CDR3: CASSFKLGDGYTF
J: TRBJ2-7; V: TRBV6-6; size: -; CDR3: CVSSYSLAGGQVNEQYF
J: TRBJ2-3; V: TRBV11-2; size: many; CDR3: CASSLNVNAGGGIDTQYF
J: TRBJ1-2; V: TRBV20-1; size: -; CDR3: CSASSGTGSSGAPIMGGYTF
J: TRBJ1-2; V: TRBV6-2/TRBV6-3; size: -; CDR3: CASGRGELDYGYTF
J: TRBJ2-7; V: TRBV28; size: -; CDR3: CASSSVRDSYEQYF
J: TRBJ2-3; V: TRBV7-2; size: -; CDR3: CASSLGGRGLTDTQYF
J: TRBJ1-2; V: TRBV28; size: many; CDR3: CASSPGGEGGYGYTF
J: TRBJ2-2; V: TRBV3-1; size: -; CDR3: CASSQYRTNTGELFF
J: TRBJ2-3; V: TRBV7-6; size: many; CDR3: CASSPFSGGSDTQYF
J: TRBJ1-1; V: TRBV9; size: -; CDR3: CASSPLGPANTEAFF
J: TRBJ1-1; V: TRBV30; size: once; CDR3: CAWSVARVASVTEAFF